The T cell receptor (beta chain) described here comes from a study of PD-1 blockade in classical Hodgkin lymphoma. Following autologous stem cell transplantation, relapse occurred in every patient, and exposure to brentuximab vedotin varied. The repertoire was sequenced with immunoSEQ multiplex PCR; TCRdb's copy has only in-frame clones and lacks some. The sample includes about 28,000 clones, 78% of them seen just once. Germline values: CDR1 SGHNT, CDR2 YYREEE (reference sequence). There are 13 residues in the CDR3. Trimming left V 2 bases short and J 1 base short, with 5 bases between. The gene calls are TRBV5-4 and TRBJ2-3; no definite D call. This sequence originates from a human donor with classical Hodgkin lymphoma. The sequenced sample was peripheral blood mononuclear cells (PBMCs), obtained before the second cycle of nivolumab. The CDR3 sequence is CASSFEGTDTQYF. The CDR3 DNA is TGTGCCAGCAGCTTTGAGGGCACAGATACGCAGTATTTT.